The present entry profiles one T cell receptor (beta chain) with its context. This record belongs to a study of OX40 agonist ivuxolimab in advanced cancers. About the study: A mean age of about 59 years, range roughly 20 to 79, was recorded, and 70% to 85% were male.

Clones were sequenced by immunoSEQ multiplex PCR, and TCRdb holds only the in-frame ones, with some missing. This table holds fewer than 100,000 clones, 70% to 90% found once. The CDR3 is 13 amino acids. The germline V gene has CDR1 SGDLS and CDR2 YYNGEE. V lost 7 bases to trimming and J lost 2 bases, with 12 bases between them. The sequence was collected from an adult with an advanced solid tumor such as melanoma, head and neck, liver or kidney cancer. The V gene is TRBV9, the J gene TRBJ1-1; no clear D. Sequencing used CD4+ or CD8+ T cells sorted from blood, obtained in a trial of the OX40 agonist ivuxolimab. CDR3 region: CASAEVGNTEAFF. The CDR3 DNA follows: TGTGCCAGCGCTGAGGTGGGAAACACTGAAGCTTTCTTT. Complete variable domain (other parts from reference TRBV9 and TRBJ1-1): DSGVTQTPKHLITATGQRVTLRCSPRSGDLSVYWYQQSLDQGLQFLIQYYNGEERAKGNILERFSAQQFPDLHSELNLSSLELGDSALYFCASAEVGNTEAFFGQGTRLTVV.